The 16 T cell receptor beta chains below all came from one sample that was sequenced in a study of OX40 agonist ivuxolimab in advanced cancers. Clones were sequenced by immunoSEQ multiplex PCR, and TCRdb holds only the in-frame ones, with some missing. The sample comprises about 97,000 clones, roughly nine tenths of which are singletons, and around 6% rests with the top ten. Here the sequenced sample was CD4+ or CD8+ T cells sorted from blood, taken in a trial of the OX40 agonist ivuxolimab. These receptors originate from an adult with an advanced solid tumor such as melanoma, head and neck, liver or kidney cancer.

The rearrangement links TRBV18 to TRBJ1-1; D call uncertain. Germline V gives CDR1 KGHSH, CDR2 LQKENI. The germline V and J ends were trimmed by 0 bases and 1 base, with 15 bases remaining between them. The length of the CDR3 is 17 residues. The CDR3 DNA reads TGTGCCAGCTCACCACCGTGGCCGAGGGCGACGAACACTGAAGCTTTCTTT. Protein: CASSPPWPRATNTEAFF.

The genes are TRBV19 and TRBJ2-1; D remains unclear. The CDR3 is 14 residues long. Trimming left V 4 bases short and J 2 bases short, with 9 bases between. CDR1 is LNHDA and CDR2 is SQIVND in the germline V gene (reference sequence). CDR3 protein: CASSKEVAYNEQFF. The DNA of the CDR3 is TGTGCCAGTAGTAAAGAGGTCGCCTACAATGAGCAGTTCTTC.

This clone was found once. The chain links TRBV9 to TRBJ2-5, with 9 bases identical to TRBD1. This CDR3 comprises 15 residues. V dropped 0 bases and J dropped 2; count of bases not matched to a gene: 2. Germline lookup yields CDR1 SGDLS and CDR2 YYNGEE. CDR3 sequence (DNA): TGTGCCAGCAGCGTAGAGGGGACAGGGCAAGAGACCCAGTACTTC. Protein product: CASSVEGTGQETQYF.

The genes are TRBV19 and TRBJ1-5; D is possibly TRBD1 (5 bases). V lost 3 bases and J 7 bases, leaving 10 bases between the germline ends. CDR1 and CDR2 from the germline V gene are LNHDA and SQIVND (reference sequence). The CDR3 is 13 amino acids. The CDR3, as DNA: TGTGCCAGTAGTATTGGGGGAGGACAGCCCCAGCATTTT. This codes for CASSIGGGQPQHF.

The rearrangement joins TRBV6-6 to TRBJ2-5, with a weak D call TRBD2 (6 bases). This CDR3 spans 16 amino acids. CDR1 and CDR2 from the germline V gene are MNHNY and SVGAGI (reference sequence). Trimming took off 7 bases at V and 4 bases at J, with 22 bases between the two ends. CDR3 residues: CASTVGGGRIVETQYF. CDR3 nucleotides: TGTGCCAGCACGGTGGGTGGAGGGCGGATCGTAGAGACCCAGTACTTC.

J is TRBJ2-7 and V is TRBV28; possible D gene TRBD2, 6 bases. CDR3 size: 13 residues. The V end was cut by 3 bases, the J end by 5 bases, with 11 bases between. Germline CDR1 reads MDHEN; CDR2 reads SYDVKM. The CDR3 region has the DNA TGTGCCAGCAGTTTGCTAGCGCAGAACGAGCAGTACTTC. Protein sequence: CASSLLAQNEQYF.

This chain joins TRBV7-2 and TRBJ2-1; no firm D call. Trimming left V 5 bases short and J 3 bases short, with 11 bases between. The CDR3 totals 14 residues. CDR1 is SGHTA, CDR2 FQGNSA, per germline. The CDR3 spells CASSLDNHYNEQFF. Written as DNA, the CDR3 is TGTGCCAGCAGCCTAGACAACCACTACAATGAGCAGTTCTTC. Filled out from reference TRBV7-2 and TRBJ2-1, the complete variable domain reads GAGVSQSPSNKVTEKGKDVELRCDPISGHTALYWYRQSLGQGLEFLIYFQGNSAPDKSGLPSDRFSAERTGGSVSTLTIQRTQQEDSAVYLCASSLDNHYNEQFFGPGTRLTVL.

The genes are TRBV19 and TRBJ1-1; D remains ambiguous. Germline V gene data show CDR1 as LNHDA and CDR2 as SQIVND (reference sequence). V lost 3 bases to trimming and J lost 11 bases, with 13 bases between them. This CDR3 contains 12 residues. The CDR3 here is CASSIAGSGAFF. For the CDR3, the DNA is TGTGCCAGTAGTATTGCCGGGTCCGGGGCTTTCTTT.

This chain links TRBV29-1 with TRBJ1-4, with a possible D match to TRBD1 (6 bases). The CDR3 sequence is 13 residues long. The V end was cut by 5 bases, the J end by 6 bases, with 13 bases between. Germline V gene lookup returns CDR1 SQVTM and CDR2 ANQGSEA. The CDR3 nucleotides read TGCAGCGTTCGGGGACACTCAGATGAAAAACTGTTTTTT. This codes for CSVRGHSDEKLFF. The whole variable domain, remainder taken from reference TRBV29-1 and TRBJ1-4, is SAVISQKPSRDICQRGTSLTIQCQVDSQVTMMFWYRQQPGQSLTLIATANQGSEATYESGFVIDKFPISRPNLTFSTLTVSNMSPEDSSIYLCSVRGHSDEKLFFGSGTQLSVL.

The genes are TRBV6-1 and TRBJ1-1; no reliable D call. Germline loops: CDR1 MNHNS, CDR2 SASEGT. Trimming pared 7 bases from V and 6 bases from J, leaving 6 bases between. The CDR3 spans 10 residues. CDR3: CASNVPEAFF. CDR3 bases: TGTGCCAGCAACGTCCCTGAAGCTTTCTTT.

The chain has TRBV9 and TRBJ2-7, with D possibly being TRBD1 or TRBD2 (5 bases each). Germline V gives CDR1 SGDLS, CDR2 YYNGEE. Trimming cost V 3 bases and J 0 bases, with 13 bases left between them. CDR3 length: 15 residues. CDR3 protein: CASSALGGGSYEQYF. CDR3 nucleotide sequence: TGTGCCAGCAGCGCCCTGGGTGGGGGCTCCTACGAGCAGTACTTC.

The chain recombines TRBV5-1 with TRBJ2-4, with D possibly matching TRBD1 (5 bases). The CDR3 loop spans 15 amino acids. The germline V and J ends were trimmed by 6 bases and 7 bases, with 20 bases remaining between them. Per germline, CDR1 SGHRS and CDR2 YFSETQ. DNA for the CDR3: TGCGCCAGCACCAGACAGCCGGATCAAGTGAACATTCAGTACTTC. Its translation: CASTRQPDQVNIQYF.

This chain connects TRBV6-1 to TRBJ1-5; 8 bases match TRBD1. CDR1 and CDR2 (germline): MNHNS, SASEGT. The CDR3 runs 14 residues. With 7 bases clipped from V and 4 bases from J, the junction kept 6 bases outside the gene matches. The CDR3 reads CASTGDRRNQPQHF. For the CDR3, the DNA is TGTGCCAGCACCGGGGACAGGCGGAATCAGCCCCAGCATTTT.

Points on this clone: One end of the junction varies from germline; a read error may be responsible. The same CDR3 arises from other DNA sequences in this sample as well. J is TRBJ1-1 and V is TRBV5-1, with D uncertain. In germline, CDR1 is SGHRS, CDR2 YFSETQ. The CDR3 runs 11 residues. The CDR3 protein is CASSLNTEAFF. CDR3 bases: TGTGCCAGCAGCTTGAACACTGAAGCTTTCTTT.

This clone was found a few times. The gene calls are TRBV7-6 and TRBJ2-7, with D unresolved. The V gene's germline CDR1 is SGHVS and CDR2 FNYEAQ. V was trimmed by 2 bases and J by 2 bases, leaving 13 bases between them. The CDR3 runs 15 residues. CDR3 region: CASSLISDGTYEQYF. The CDR3 DNA sequence: TGTGCCAGCAGCTTAATCTCGGACGGTACCTACGAGCAGTACTTC. Supplemented by reference TRBV7-6 and TRBJ2-7, the full variable domain reads GAGVSQSPRYKVTKRGQDVALRCDPISGHVSLYWYRQALGQGPEFLTYFNYEAQQDKSGLPNDRFSAERPEGSISTLTIQRTEQRDSAMYRCASSLISDGTYEQYFGPGTRLTVT.

CDR3 in amino acids: CASSLGVNNEQFF. CDR3 DNA: TGTGCCAGCAGCTTAGGGGTGAACAATGAGCAGTTCTTC. The chain couples TRBV7-3 to TRBJ2-1; D gene uncertain. Trimming stripped 2 bases from V and 5 bases from J, with 7 bases between. Germline V gene lookup returns CDR1 SGHTA and CDR2 FQGTGA. The CDR3 runs to 13 residues.